These 15 T cell receptor beta chains were sequenced from one sample in a study of blood T cells in healthy people across ages. For the second PCR, which ran for roughly 7 to 11 cycles, a sample-barcoded 5' primer and a J-beta primer mix were used. Using its own MiXCR run on the 5' RACE reads, TCRdb lists one record per CDR3 protein. Of some 290,000 distinct CDR3 sequences in the sample, roughly 26% were seen once. Sequences were obtained from blood. The receptors come from a woman in her seventies in good health.

This clonotype was counted between two and nine times. V usage is TRBV5-1 and J usage is TRBJ2-1; no clear D. V gave up 5 bases and J gave up 5 bases, with 5 bases separating them. In germline, CDR1 is SGHRS, CDR2 YFSETQ. The CDR3 sequence is 11 residues long. CDR3 sequence reads: CASSINNEQFF. CDR3 coding DNA: TGCGCCAGCAGTATTAACAATGAGCAGTTCTTC.

The sample holds many counts of this clonotype. V is TRBV28 and J is TRBJ2-4; no clear D gene. The CDR3 is made up of 11 amino acids. Germline CDR1 reads MDHEN; CDR2 reads SYDVKM. V was pared by 10 bases and J by 5 bases, with 9 bases between. CDR3 protein: CATSVQNIQYF. The CDR3, as DNA: TGTGCCACCTCCGTGCAAAACATTCAGTACTTC.

V gene TRBV3-1 combines with J gene TRBJ1-1; a weak D match, TRBD1 (5 bases). The germline gives CDR1 LGHDT, CDR2 YNNKEL (reference sequence). The CDR3 consists of 14 residues. V was clipped by 4 bases and J by 1 base, with 10 bases between them. CDR3: CASSLRDRNTEAFF. CDR3 coding DNA: TGTGCCAGCAGCCTAAGGGACCGGAACACTGAAGCTTTCTTT.

This clonotype showed up just a few times. J is TRBJ2-2 and V is TRBV7-3, with 10 bases matching TRBD2. Germline lookup yields CDR1 SGHTA and CDR2 FQGTGA. Losses at the gene ends were 5 bases for V and 0 bases for J; bases not matched to a gene: 6. The CDR3 contains 17 residues. CDR3 coding DNA: TGTGCCAGCAGCGCGCAACTAGCGGGATCGAACACCGGGGAGCTGTTTTTT. Its protein product is CASSAQLAGSNTGELFF.

This clonotype was observed a handful of times. The chain combines TRBV4-1 with TRBJ2-5; TRBD2 aligns across 9 bases. Germline CDR1 and CDR2: MGHRA and YSYEKL. The CDR3 sequence is 14 residues long. Trimming at V came to 5 bases and at J to 7 bases, leaving 8 bases not matched to a gene. CDR3 protein: CASSYSGSMGTQYF. CDR3 coding DNA: TGCGCCAGCAGCTATAGCGGGAGTATGGGGACCCAGTACTTC.

The rearrangement uses TRBV12-3 or TRBV12-4 and TRBJ1-4; possible D gene TRBD1, 5 bases. Deletions cut 6 bases from V and 8 bases from J, with 13 bases between. This CDR3 contains 13 residues. CDR3 coding DNA: TGTGCCAGCAGGAATACAGGACGGGAAAAACTGTTTTTT. It specifies CASRNTGREKLFF.

This clonotype was observed a handful of times. This chain links TRBV20-1 with TRBJ2-5; 10 bases match TRBD1. The CDR3 contains 12 residues. After removal of 5 bases from V and 5 bases from J, the junction contained 2 bases not matched to a gene. CDR1 is DFQATT and CDR2 is SNEGSKA in the germline V gene (reference sequence). CDR3 region: CSADRGQETQYF. CDR3 nucleotides: TGCAGTGCTGACAGGGGGCAGGAGACCCAGTACTTC.

The count of this clonotype is one. V gene TRBV29-1 combines with J gene TRBJ2-1; a possible D gene is TRBD2 (6 bases). The J call could be wrong; TRBJ2-7 is a better fit for the DNA end. Per germline, CDR1 SQVTM and CDR2 ANQGSEA. CDR3 size: 15 residues. CDR3 DNA sequence: TGCAGCGCCCAACCAAGCGCGGGGAACTCCTACGAGCAGTACTTC. Encoded protein: CSAQPSAGNSYEQYF.

The V gene is TRBV24-1, the J gene TRBJ2-5; 11 nucleotides line up with TRBD1. This CDR3 comprises 15 residues. CDR1 is KGHDR and CDR2 is SFDVKD in the germline V gene. With 4 bases clipped from V and 4 bases from J, the junction kept 4 bases outside the gene matches. The CDR3 DNA sequence: TGTGCCACCAGTGAATGGACAGGGGGCGCAGAGACCCAGTACTTC. This encodes CATSEWTGGAETQYF.

The genes are TRBV5-1 and TRBJ2-5, with 8 bases fitting TRBD1. Germline CDR1 and CDR2: SGHRS and YFSETQ. V shed 4 bases and J 4 bases; nucleotides not matched to a gene: 6. The CDR3 consists of 14 residues. The CDR3: CASSVQGVGETQYF. In nucleotides, the CDR3 is TGCGCCAGCAGCGTACAGGGGGTCGGAGAGACCCAGTACTTC.

This clonotype was seen only a few times. The chain carries TRBV6-5 and TRBJ2-5; TRBD2 might be the D (5 bases). The J call may be wrong; the DNA end is better matched by TRBJ2-1. Looked up from germline, CDR1 is MNHEY and CDR2 is SVGAGI. The CDR3 consists of 17 residues. The CDR3 loop reads CASSYSSTSGPYNEQFF. The DNA of the CDR3 is TGTGCCAGCAGTTACTCGAGTACCAGCGGACCTTACAATGAGCAGTTCTTC.

This clonotype occurred a few times. This chain links TRBV10-3 with TRBJ2-7, with no clear D. The CDR3 covers 14 residues. Trimming pared 2 bases from V and 4 bases from J, leaving 12 bases between. Germline values: CDR1 ENHRY, CDR2 SYGVKD. CDR3: CAISEGPLPYEQYF. The CDR3 DNA is TGTGCCATCAGTGAGGGGCCATTACCGTACGAGCAGTACTTC.

This clonotype has a count of ten or more. V gene TRBV11-2 combines with J gene TRBJ1-1; D is uncertain. Germline values: CDR1 SGHAT, CDR2 FQNNGV. There are 15 residues in the CDR3. V was trimmed by 5 bases and J by 3 bases, leaving 16 bases between them. The CDR3 nucleotides are TGTGCCAGCAGCCCCATTGACGGCGGATACACTGAAGCTTTCTTT. It yields the protein CASSPIDGGYTEAFF.

This clonotype was counted only a few times. The chain uses TRBV28 and TRBJ1-2; 9 bases fit TRBD1. The germline V gene encodes CDR1 MDHEN and CDR2 SYDVKM. The CDR3 sequence is 12 residues long. V was pared by 9 bases and J by 6 bases, with 5 bases of the junction left unmatched. The CDR3: CASLQGANGYTF. The CDR3, as DNA: TGTGCCAGTCTACAGGGGGCCAATGGCTACACCTTC.

The V and J genes are TRBV3-1 and TRBJ1-2; D unresolved. Looked up from germline, CDR1 is LGHDT and CDR2 is YNNKEL (reference sequence). Trimming shortened V by 0 bases and J by 10 bases, and 12 bases separated the two germline ends. This CDR3 is 13 amino acids long. This CDR3 reads CASSQDLAGFYTF. CDR3 nucleotide sequence: TGTGCCAGCAGCCAAGATCTTGCAGGATTCTACACCTTC.